One and the same sample provided the 7 T cell receptor beta chains below, sequenced in a study of T cells after yellow fever vaccination. One entry per CDR3 protein, called by TCRdb with MiXCR from the 5' RACE reads. Among hundreds of thousands of distinct CDR3 sequences, more than 9% were seen once, and the ten largest hold around 14%. This specimen consisted of PBMCs, obtained on the day of the yellow fever booster vaccination. The source is a man younger than 45 who received the YFV17D yellow fever vaccine.

The chain carries TRBV9 and TRBJ2-7; D remains unclear. Trimming stripped 0 bases from V and 0 bases from J, with 7 bases between. From germline, CDR1 is SGDLS and CDR2 YYNGEE. This CDR3 has 14 amino acids. As DNA, the CDR3 is TGTGCCAGCAGCGTAGGTCGAGACTCCTACGAGCAGTACTTC. It specifies CASSVGRDSYEQYF.

Many counts were recorded for this clonotype. The chain combines TRBV20-1 with TRBJ2-1, with D possibly being TRBD2 (6 bases). This CDR3 region has 18 residues. Germline loops: CDR1 DFQATT, CDR2 SNEGSKA (reference sequence). Trimming cost V 0 bases and J 0 bases, with 18 bases left between them. The CDR3 loop reads CSARDVQRVTPSYNEQFF. The CDR3 DNA reads as TGCAGTGCTAGAGATGTCCAGCGGGTGACTCCCTCCTACAATGAGCAGTTCTTC.

This clonotype was seen a few times. The V and J genes are TRBV27 and TRBJ2-1; D gene uncertain. Looked up from germline, CDR1 is MNHEY and CDR2 is SMNVEV (reference sequence). The CDR3 sequence is 15 residues long. With 2 bases removed from V and 0 bases from J, the gap between germline ends came to 8 bases. CDR3 residues: CASSLVLNSYNEQFF. In DNA, the CDR3 is TGTGCCAGCAGTTTAGTCCTCAACTCCTACAATGAGCAGTTCTTC.

The chain has TRBV5-4 and TRBJ2-2; 8 bases fit TRBD2. Trimming cost V 2 bases and J 1 base; bases outside gene matches: 1. The CDR3 is 15 amino acids. Germline loops: CDR1 SGHNT, CDR2 YYREEE (reference sequence). This CDR3 is CASSLSGRNTGELFF. The CDR3, as DNA: TGTGCCAGCAGCTTAAGCGGGAGGAACACCGGGGAGCTGTTTTTT.

The rearrangement uses TRBV10-1 and TRBJ2-1, with D hard to call. The CDR3 has 14 amino acids. The ends were cut back, 3 bases at V and 4 bases at J, with 10 bases in the middle. The germline V gene has CDR1 WNHNN and CDR2 SYGVQD (reference sequence). In DNA form, the CDR3 reads TGCGCCAGCAGTGACCCGGACCAATACAATGAGCAGTTCTTC. Translation gives CASSDPDQYNEQFF.

The chain combines TRBV7-2 with TRBJ2-2; D may match TRBD1 or TRBD2 (5 bases each). CDR1 and CDR2 from the germline V gene are SGHTA and FQGNSA. The CDR3 is made up of 16 amino acids. Trimming pared 6 bases from V and 7 bases from J, leaving 21 bases between. CDR3 sequence: CASSQVLGHRGGELFF. DNA for the CDR3: TGTGCCAGCAGTCAGGTCCTAGGACACCGGGGCGGGGAGCTGTTTTTT.

This clonotype was counted a few times. The V gene is TRBV7-2, the J gene TRBJ2-3, with TRBD2 identical over 8 bases. In germline, CDR1 is SGHTA, CDR2 FQGNSA. The CDR3 extends over 15 amino acids. V shed 6 bases and J 3 bases; nucleotides not matched to a gene: 8. The CDR3 DNA sequence: TGTGCCAGCAGTTCTTCTGGCGGGAGGACAGATACGCAGTATTTT. Translating gives CASSSSGGRTDTQYF. The whole variable domain, filled in from reference TRBV7-2 and TRBJ2-3, reads GAGVSQSPSNKVTEKGKDVELRCDPISGHTALYWYRQSLGQGLEFLIYFQGNSAPDKSGLPSDRFSAERTGGSVSTLTIQRTQQEDSAVYLCASSSSGGRTDTQYFGPGTRLTVL.